These T cell receptor beta chains were read from a single sample in a study of T cells in Graves' hyperthyroidism and ophthalmopathy. One entry per CDR3 protein, called by TCRdb with MiXCR from the multiplex PCR reads. The sample includes about 510,000 distinct CDR3 sequences, around 43% seen only once; the top ten take about 45%. Sequencing was performed on peripheral blood or thyroid tissue (not recorded which). The source of these receptors is an adult woman with Graves' disease, either hyperthyroidism or ophthalmopathy (not recorded which). CDR3s include the opening cysteine and the closing phenylalanine or tryptophan. D genes are given only for firm matches. Clone size is stated in some rows and not others, as once, few, many or a class when expanded.

d_call clone_size j_call v_call cdr3_aa cdr3_nt
- few TRBJ1-2 TRBV5-1 CASSLRGASYGYTF TGCGCCAGCAGCTTGAGAGGGGCGAGCTATGGCTACACCTTC
- - TRBJ2-5 TRBV10-2 CASSPPGGPQETQYF TGCGCCAGCAGTCCGCCTGGAGGCCCACAAGAGACCCAGTACTTC
- - TRBJ2-5 TRBV12-3/TRBV12-4 CASSLGPGTQYF TGTGCCAGCAGTTTAGGCCCGGGGACCCAGTACTTC
- many TRBJ2-2 TRBV7-9 CASSLQGLSSGELFF TGTGCCAGCAGCTTGCAGGGACTGTCATCCGGGGAGCTGTTTTTT
TRBD2 - TRBJ2-7 TRBV28 CASSLLAGGPPGQYF TGTGCCAGCAGCCTACTAGCGGGAGGTCCTCCGGGGCAGTACTTC
- many TRBJ1-1 TRBV7-8 CASSPGGLNTEAFF TGTGCCAGCAGCCCGGGAGGGTTGAACACTGAAGCTTTCTTT
- - TRBJ2-7 TRBV7-9 CASSHPGLPYEQYF TGTGCCAGCAGCCACCCGGGACTCCCCTACGAGCAGTACTTC
- - TRBJ1-5 TRBV14 CASSQAVGQPQHF TGTGCCAGCAGCCAAGCGGTGGGGCAGCCCCAGCATTTT
- many TRBJ2-7 TRBV20-1 CSASLGSYEQYF TGCAGTGCTAGTTTGGGATCCTACGAGCAGTACTTC
- many TRBJ1-1 TRBV29-1 CSVDQGHINTEAFF TGCAGCGTTGACCAGGGGCACATAAACACTGAAGCTTTCTTT
- many TRBJ1-1 TRBV7-2 CASSLYRANTEAFF TGTGCCAGCAGCTTATACAGGGCGAACACTGAAGCTTTCTTT
- - TRBJ2-5 TRBV29-1 CSASRTYQETQYF TGCAGTGCTAGCCGGACTTACCAAGAGACCCAGTACTTC
TRBD1 few TRBJ1-5 TRBV12-3/TRBV12-4 CASSSPGTASKHNSNQPQHF TGTGCCAGCAGTTCGCCCGGGACAGCGAGCAAACATAATAGCAATCAGCCCCAGCATTTT
- - TRBJ1-2 TRBV7-8 CASSLQRDSLNYGYTF TGTGCCAGCAGCTTACAAAGGGACTCCCTTAACTATGGCTACACCTTC
- many TRBJ2-5 TRBV5-1 CASTNEGKETQYF TGCGCCAGCACGAACGAGGGGAAAGAGACCCAGTACTTC
- - TRBJ2-5 TRBV20-1 CSGERSRFQETQYF TGCAGCGGAGAAAGGAGTAGGTTCCAAGAGACCCAGTACTTC
TRBD1 many TRBJ1-6 TRBV7-6 CASSYGQGDSPLHF TGTGCCAGCAGCTACGGACAGGGGGATTCACCCCTCCACTTT
- many TRBJ2-5 TRBV2 CASRGDGKETQYF TGTGCCAGCAGGGGGGACGGAAAAGAGACCCAGTACTTC
TRBD1 - TRBJ2-6 TRBV10-3 CAISGQGMNTEAF TGTGCCATCAGCGGACAGGGCATGAACACTGAAGCTTTC
- - TRBJ2-5 TRBV15 CATSRGGLQETQYF TGTGCCACCAGCAGAGGAGGGCTCCAAGAGACCCAGTACTTC
- many TRBJ2-7 TRBV7-2 CASSLPGTVVYEQYF TGTGCCAGCAGTCTCCCCGGGACGGTGGTTTACGAGCAGTACTTC
- few TRBJ1-4 TRBV10-3 CAISDGIEKLFF TGTGCCATCAGTGACGGAATTGAAAAACTGTTTTTT
- - TRBJ1-1 TRBV7-2 CASSLEAQTEAFF TGTGCCAGCAGCTTAGAGGCCCAGACTGAAGCTTTCTTT
- once TRBJ2-7 TRBV6-1 CASIRAAYEQYF TGTGCCAGCATTCGCGCTGCCTACGAGCAGTACTTC
- many TRBJ1-4 TRBV14 CASSSRTAARGNEKLFF TGTGCCAGCAGCTCCCGGACTGCCGCCCGTGGTAATGAAAAACTGTTTTTT
- - TRBJ1-2 TRBV20-1 CSAAEWDDGYTF TGCAGTGCTGCTGAATGGGACGATGGCTACACCTTC
- - TRBJ1-2 TRBV11-2 CASTANGGYTF TGTGCCAGCACCGCAAACGGCGGCTACACCTTC
- many TRBJ1-5 TRBV19 CASSITRSNRANSNQPQHF TGTGCCAGTAGTATCACGCGGTCGAACAGGGCCAATAGCAATCAGCCCCAGCATTTT
- many TRBJ2-6 TRBV6-5 CASSESSGANVLTF TGTGCCAGCAGTGAGAGCTCTGGGGCCAACGTCCTGACTTTC
TRBD1 many TRBJ1-6 TRBV7-9 CASSRGQGFAPLHF TGTGCCAGCAGCAGGGGACAGGGGTTTGCACCCCTCCACTTT
- many TRBJ1-5 TRBV6-6 CASNYREMIGQPQHF TGTGCCAGCAATTACAGGGAAATGATTGGTCAGCCCCAGCATTTT
- - TRBJ2-7 TRBV6-1 CASSPGLPSDYEQYF TGTGCCAGCAGTCCCGGTTTGCCGTCCGACTACGAGCAGTACTTC
- - TRBJ2-5 TRBV10-3 CASTSSGWEAQYF TGTGCCAGCACGTCATCGGGGTGGGAGGCCCAGTACTTC
TRBD2 few TRBJ2-3 TRBV29-1 CSAEREPDTQYF TGCAGCGCCGAGCGGGAGCCAGATACGCAGTATTTT
- - TRBJ2-2 TRBV2 CASSDRHTNTGELFF TGTGCCAGCAGTGATCGCCACACGAACACCGGGGAGCTGTTTTTT
- many TRBJ2-5 TRBV29-1 CSPQRVRGEGYF TGCAGCCCCCAACGGGTCCGGGGCGAGGGGTACTTC
- once TRBJ1-2 TRBV24-1 CATTTQNYGYTF TGTGCCACAACTACACAAAACTATGGCTACACCTTC
- - TRBJ2-2 TRBV29-1 CSVPWGNTGELFF TGCAGCGTCCCGTGGGGGAACACCGGGGAGCTGTTTTTT
- few TRBJ1-1 TRBV4-1 CASSQDRQLVMNTEAFF TGCGCCAGCAGCCAAGATCGACAGTTGGTCATGAACACTGAAGCTTTCTTT
- - TRBJ1-1 TRBV10-3 CAISDGQPSEAFF TGTGCCATCAGTGATGGACAGCCGTCTGAAGCTTTCTTT
- - TRBJ2-7 TRBV29-1 CSVRTAPPYEQYF TGCAGCGTAAGGACAGCCCCCCCCTACGAGCAGTACTTC
TRBD2 once TRBJ2-5 TRBV5-1 CASSLAAYQETQYF TGCGCCAGCAGCCTAGCGGCTTACCAAGAGACCCAGTACTTC
- few TRBJ2-5 TRBV29-1 CSVEGVAGNKETQYF TGCAGCGTTGAGGGGGTTGCAGGGAACAAAGAGACCCAGTACTTC
- - TRBJ1-6 TRBV28 CASIGGREISPLHF TGTGCCAGCATCGGGGGCAGGGAGATATCACCCCTCCACTTT
- many TRBJ1-2 TRBV19 CASRNPNRDGYTF TGTGCCAGTAGGAACCCAAACAGGGATGGCTACACCTTC
- - TRBJ1-1 TRBV20-1 CSARESGRHEAFF TGCAGTGCTAGAGAGAGCGGGAGGCACGAAGCTTTCTTT
- few TRBJ1-1 TRBV9 CASSVVGSTEAFF TGTGCCAGCAGCGTAGTAGGGAGCACTGAAGCTTTCTTT
- - TRBJ1-5 TRBV7-7 CASSPLNPQRSQHF TGTGCCAGCAGCCCCCTCAACCCCCAACGGTCCCAGCATTTT
TRBD1 few TRBJ1-5 TRBV7-2 CASSLDFGTEINQPQHF TGTGCCAGCAGCTTAGATTTTGGGACAGAGATTAATCAGCCCCAGCATTTT